These 14 T cell receptor beta chains came from one sample sequenced in a study of blood T cell repertoires in COVID-19. Sequencing used immunoSEQ multiplex PCR; TCRdb keeps in-frame clones, though not all of them. The sample lists 95,000 to 150,000 clones, less than 85% seen once, with approximately 0.86% in the top ten. The source material was peripheral blood. The receptors stem from a human donor with acute or convalescent COVID-19. The donor label of this sample is uncertain.

On this clone: Other DNA sequences in this specimen translate into the identical CDR3. V is TRBV5-1 and J is TRBJ2-7; D call uncertain. The V and J ends lost 0 bases and 2 bases respectively, with 9 bases between them. There are 14 residues in the CDR3. Germline lookup yields CDR1 SGHRS and CDR2 YFSETQ. The CDR3 sequence is CASSLVVSPYEQYF. The CDR3 bases are TGCGCCAGCAGCTTGGTAGTTAGCCCCTACGAGCAGTACTTC.

The chain has TRBV5-1 and TRBJ1-1; tentative D call: TRBD1 (5 bases). Germline lookup yields CDR1 SGHRS and CDR2 YFSETQ. This CDR3 is built from 15 residues. Trimming stripped 4 bases from V and 4 bases from J, with 17 bases between. CDR3 protein: CASSPREGMGTEAFF. DNA for the CDR3: TGCGCCAGCAGCCCCAGGGAGGGGATGGGCACTGAAGCTTTCTTT.

V usage is TRBV6-2 or TRBV6-3 and J usage is TRBJ2-5, with TRBD1 as a possible D gene (6 bases). The CDR3 length is 14 residues. Germline loops: CDR1 MNHEY, CDR2 SVGEGT. The V gene lost 6 bases and the J gene lost 5 bases, with 16 bases spanning the gap. The CDR3 DNA is TGTGCCAGCAGCCCCCAGGGGCTGAGGGAGACCCAGTACTTC. The encoded protein is CASSPQGLRETQYF.

V usage is TRBV5-1 and J usage is TRBJ2-7; D gene uncertain. The CDR3 totals 12 residues. V was shortened by 1 base and J by 5 bases, with 7 bases between the two germline ends. Germline V CDR1 and CDR2: SGHRS, YFSETQ. The CDR3 is CASSLTENEQYF. CDR3 nucleotides: TGCGCCAGCAGCTTGACAGAGAACGAGCAGTACTTC. The full variable domain, in which reference TRBV5-1 and TRBJ2-7 provide the parts outside the CDR3, is KAGVTQTPRYLIKTRGQQVTLSCSPISGHRSVSWYQQTPGQGLQFLFEYFSETQRNKGNFPGRFSGRQFSNSRSEMNVSTLELGDSALYLCASSLTENEQYFGPGTRLTVT.

The rearrangement joins TRBV19 to TRBJ1-2; 9 bases align to TRBD1. V gave up 3 bases and J gave up 3 bases; unmatched junction bases: 5. Germline V lookup: CDR1 LNHDA, CDR2 SQIVND (reference sequence). This CDR3 is 15 amino acids long. The DNA for the CDR3 is TGTGCCAGTAGTATCGGGACAGGGATCTACTATGGCTACACCTTC. Encoded protein: CASSIGTGIYYGYTF.

This clone was picked up a small number of times. Different DNA sequences within this sample yield the same CDR3. The V gene is TRBV25-1, the J gene TRBJ2-1, with TRBD2 matching over 10 bases. In germline, CDR1 is MGHDK, CDR2 SYGVNS. The CDR3 consists of 15 residues. V gave up 1 base and J gave up 7 bases; unmatched junction bases: 4. The CDR3 loop reads CASSESGLAYNEQFF. CDR3 in DNA: TGTGCCAGCAGTGAATCGGGACTAGCGTATAATGAGCAGTTCTTC. Full variable domain (outside the CDR3, taken from reference TRBV25-1 and TRBJ2-1): EADIYQTPRYLVIGTGKKITLECSQTMGHDKMYWYQQDPGMELHLIHYSYGVNSTEKGDLSSESTVSRIRTEHFPLTLESARPSHTSQYLCASSESGLAYNEQFFGPGTRLTVL.

V is TRBV4-1 and J is TRBJ2-7, with 9 bases identical to TRBD2. J gave up 6 bases and V 4 bases, and 4 bases lay outside the gene matches. Germline V gives CDR1 MGHRA, CDR2 YSYEKL. The CDR3 is 13 amino acids. In DNA, the CDR3 is TGCGCCAGCAGCCTAGAAGCGGGGGGCGAGCAGTACTTC. The encoded protein is CASSLEAGGEQYF.

The chain employs TRBV13 and TRBJ1-2; D is possibly TRBD1 (6 bases). Germline V gives CDR1 PRHDT, CDR2 FYEKMQ (reference sequence). This CDR3 is built from 14 residues. The germline V and J ends were trimmed by 2 bases and 4 bases, with 11 bases remaining between them. CDR3 region: CASSLSGEPYGYTF. The CDR3 DNA follows: TGTGCCAGCAGCTTATCAGGGGAGCCCTATGGCTACACCTTC.

A single count supports this clone. This chain joins TRBV6-2 or TRBV6-3 and TRBJ1-1; D possibly corresponds to TRBD1 (6 bases). V was shortened by 5 bases and J by 0 bases, with 16 bases between the two germline ends. The CDR3 extends over 16 amino acids. Germline assignment: CDR1 MNHEY and CDR2 SVGEGT. Here the CDR3 reads CASSPARTVLNTEAFF. The CDR3 DNA reads TGTGCCAGCAGTCCAGCCCGGACAGTTCTGAACACTGAAGCTTTCTTT.

V gene TRBV29-1 combines with J gene TRBJ1-1; 7 bases align to TRBD1. V lost 7 bases, J lost 3 bases, and 14 bases stayed unmatched. The CDR3 is 15 amino acids. CDR1 and CDR2 from the germline V gene are SQVTM and ANQGSEA. The CDR3 sequence: CSGLNRGSRDTEAFF. As DNA, the CDR3 is TGCAGCGGCCTAAACAGGGGTAGTCGGGACACTGAAGCTTTCTTT.

This rearrangement joins TRBV7-9 to TRBJ2-7, with D maybe TRBD2 (7 bases). The CDR3 is 15 residues long. Per the germline V gene, CDR1 is SEHNR and CDR2 is FQNEAQ (reference sequence). Trimming took 0 bases from V and 0 from J, leaving 9 bases between them. The CDR3: CASSLAGGPSYEQYV. In nucleotides, the CDR3 is TGTGCCAGCAGCTTAGCGGGGGGGCCCTCCTACGAGCAGTACGTC.

The chain couples TRBV3-1 (or the pseudogene TRBV3-2) to TRBJ2-1, with 10 nucleotides matching TRBD2. The CDR3 loop spans 13 amino acids. The J segment lost 12 bases and the V segment lost 4 bases, leaving 6 bases of the junction unmatched. The germline gives CDR1 LGHDT, CDR2 YNNKEL (reference sequence). CDR3 loop: CASSPLAGVRQFF. The CDR3 DNA reads as TGTGCCAGCAGCCCTCTAGCGGGGGTACGGCAGTTCTTC.

This clone was detected only a few times. This rearrangement joins TRBV9 to TRBJ1-3; D is perhaps TRBD1 (5 bases). The V gene's germline CDR1 is SGDLS and CDR2 YYNGEE. This CDR3 contains 15 residues. Trimming took off 0 bases at V and 3 bases at J, with 10 bases between the two ends. CDR3 loop: CASSVDVRVGNTIYF. CDR3 in DNA: TGTGCCAGCAGCGTAGACGTCAGGGTTGGAAACACCATATATTTT.

This clone has a single count. The CDR3 nucleotides are TGTGCCAGCAGTCAAGGAAGGGGCGAGCAGTTCTTC. As protein: CASSQGRGEQFF. The J gene is TRBJ2-1, the V gene TRBV11-2; possible D gene TRBD1, 5 bases. V dropped 6 bases and J dropped 10 bases, with 13 bases sitting between them. The CDR3 has 12 residues. Germline V gene data show CDR1 as SGHAT and CDR2 as FQNNGV.